This T cell receptor beta chain was documented in a study of blood T cells in healthy people across ages (dated by TCRdb to between 2014 and 2017). Some background on the complete study: In model experiments, template switching captured roughly one uniquely barcoded TCR beta cDNA molecule for every two T cells. Using deep sequencing normalized with unique cDNA molecular identifiers, the study measured how TCR beta repertoire diversity changes with age. The donors were divided into four age groups: young (average around 16 years), middle-aged (under 40), aged (62) and long-lived (82). To avoid experimental bias, donors of different ages were randomly spread across the sequencing lanes. The study analyzed two additional independent replicas of 1 million unique cDNA reads from the same blood draw for two donors, one aged 18 to 30 and one aged 80 or older.

The paper's findings and limits, for the study overall: Observed TCR beta diversity correlated strongly with the percentage of naive T cells measured by flow cytometry. Compared with the aged group, the long-lived group had more naive CD4+ T cells, fewer expanded clones and increased TCR diversity, a pattern suggesting age selection. Observed TCR beta diversity per million T cells fell roughly linearly with age, and a significant reduction was already apparent by age around 36. Since profiling was done on bulk unsorted PBMCs, naive and antigen-experienced compartments could not be conclusively compared. Donor CMV infection status was unknown, potentially confounding age-related changes in expanded clonotypes. Estimates of total diversity based on one million sequenced T cells were considered lower bounds and underestimates.

From the germline V gene, CDR1 is MGHDK and CDR2 is SYGVNS. V is shortened by 3 bases, J by 0 bases, and the region joining them spans 9 bases. Measured from the cysteine to the phenylalanine, the CDR3 is 16 residues long. Only CDR3 DNA is held: 48 bases, read in frame from base 1. Systemically healthy Caucasian individuals from Russia, about 38 in total and aged roughly 6 to 100 years, were included as donors. Ten milliliters of peripheral blood were drawn from each donor into EDTA-treated Vacutainer tubes. PBMCs were isolated by Ficoll-Paque density-gradient centrifugation, with at least 6 million obtained per sample. Total RNA, at least 6 micrograms per sample, was extracted from PBMCs with Trizol reagent. Naive CD45RAhigh/CD27high T cell percentages were measured by flow cytometry on a PBMC aliquot from every donor. A remark on this clonotype: The target of this receptor is not known. One base away there is no much larger clone; base qualities are not given.

Library creation used 5' RACE. The instrument given in TCRdb is Illumina HiSeq 2500. A second roughly 6 to 11 cycle PCR used a sample-barcoded 5' primer and a J-beta primer mix. Each TCR beta cDNA molecule received a unique molecular identifier from a template-switch 5' adaptor carrying 12 random nucleotides. Each sample yielded at least 3 million CDR3-containing paired-end reads. First-strand cDNA was synthesized from all RNA with the Mint cDNA synthesis kit, primed by a TRBC-specific oligonucleotide. After uracil-DNA glycosylase treatment, a first 18-cycle PCR used universal primers M1SS and BC2_uni_R on all cDNA. The original pipeline was this. For normalization, 1 million high-quality reads, each with a distinct molecular identifier, were randomly selected from each sample. Instead of being binned into consensus sequences, reads that shared molecular identifiers were thrown out. MiTCR, with a Q25 quality threshold and the strictest error-elimination algorithm, was used for CDR3 identification, clonotype clustering and error correction. Lower-bound total TCR beta diversity was estimated with a nonparametric unseen species model using Euler transformation. The public sequencing data were trimmed at Q25 with fastp and processed into clonotypes with MiXCR by TCRdb, which kept only in-frame beta chains. Entries that share a CDR3 protein sequence are merged under the most common genes and DNA. TCRdb, rather than the study authors, made the V and J calls. This sample lists 850,000 or so distinct CDR3 sequences; more than 25% were detected once. The ten largest clonotypes hold roughly 17% of the sample.

The chain couples TRBV25-1 to TRBJ1-6; the D gene cannot be named for sure. The receptor's source is a woman of 80 years or more in good health. The specimen sequenced was blood. The CDR3: CASSDSGSSYNSPLHF. The DNA sequence is given as TGTGCCAGCAGTGATTCGGGGAGCTCCTATAATTCACCCCTCCACTTT.